The 32 T cell receptor beta chains in this list originate from one sample, sequenced in a study of beta chain features in type 1 diabetes. Expressed TCRB transcripts were sequenced because the entire RNA isolate underwent reverse transcription. Assay: immunoSEQ multiplex PCR; the TCRdb copy retains only in-frame clones and omits some. The table includes 300,000 to 400,000 clones, roughly 12% detected once. Sequenced sample: naive CD4+ T cells from blood. The receptors were gathered from a man younger than 35 in good health.

This clone was observed a handful of times. This sequence joins TRBV28 and TRBJ2-7; a possible D gene is TRBD2 (6 bases). Trimming removed 1 base at V and 4 bases at J, with 14 bases between. The CDR3 covers 15 residues. From germline, CDR1 is MDHEN and CDR2 SYDVKM. The CDR3 DNA reads as TGTGCCAGCAGTTTATTGGGGGGAGACGGATACGAGCAGTACTTC. Its protein is CASSLLGGDGYEQYF. The variable domain in full, with the rest retrieved from reference TRBV28 and TRBJ2-7, is DVKVTQSSRYLVKRTGEKVFLECVQDMDHENMFWYRQDPGLGLRLIYFSYDVKMKEKGDIPEGYSVSREKKERFSLILESASTNQTSMYLCASSLLGGDGYEQYFGPGTRLTVT.

This clone occurred a few times. The rearrangement links TRBV9 to TRBJ2-1; TRBD2 agrees at 9 bases. CDR1 is SGDLS and CDR2 is YYNGEE in the germline V gene. The CDR3 is 15 residues long. V lost 5 bases to trimming and J lost 8 bases; unmatched junction nucleotides: 11. The chain's CDR3 is CASSLFLREGDEQFF. The CDR3, as DNA: TGTGCCAGCAGTCTTTTCCTGCGGGAGGGGGATGAGCAGTTCTTC.

The V and J genes are TRBV30 and TRBJ1-6; maybe TRBD1 (5 bases). The V gene's germline CDR1 is GTSNPN and CDR2 SVGIG (reference sequence). This CDR3 is 14 amino acids long. Deletions cut 2 bases from V and 7 bases from J, with 12 bases between. CDR3 in DNA: TGTGCCTGGAGTCGTAAGGGGCGGAATTCACCCCTCCACTTT. Protein sequence: CAWSRKGRNSPLHF.

The genes are TRBV5-1 and TRBJ1-5; TRBD1 aligns across 9 bases. This CDR3 is built from 16 residues. J was trimmed by 6 bases and V by 0 bases; bases with no gene match: 7. Germline lookup yields CDR1 SGHRS and CDR2 YFSETQ. As DNA, the CDR3 is TGCGCCAGCAGCTTGGGGGGACAGGGAGGAATTCAGCCCCAGCATTTT. Encoded protein: CASSLGGQGGIQPQHF.

This clone was counted a single time. The rearrangement uses TRBV15 and TRBJ2-7, with a possible D match to TRBD2 (5 bases). The V and J ends lost 2 bases and 9 bases respectively, with 17 bases between them. The CDR3 has 14 residues. CDR1 is LNHNV and CDR2 is YYDKDF in the germline V gene (reference sequence). The CDR3 sequence is CATSRTDVGVVQYF. Here the CDR3 DNA reads TGTGCCACCAGCAGAACCGACGTCGGGGTTGTGCAGTACTTC.

This rearrangement joins TRBV20-1 to TRBJ2-3; D remains ambiguous. Germline V gene sequence: CDR1 DFQATT, CDR2 SNEGSKA (reference sequence). The V end was cut by 6 bases, the J end by 5 bases, with 9 bases between. This CDR3 has 11 amino acids. Here the CDR3 reads CSALLLDTQYF. In DNA, the CDR3 is TGCAGTGCCCTCCTGTTAGATACGCAGTATTTT.

This clone was observed a few times. At one of its ends the junction is not consistent with the germline gene, which may arise from a read error. V and J are TRBV5-5 and TRBJ2-6, with a weak D call TRBD2 (6 bases). The CDR3 is 19 residues long. The germline V gene has CDR1 SGHKS and CDR2 YYEKEE (reference sequence). The CDR3 bases are TGCGCCAGCAGTCGCTACGGGGGTCAAAGGGGCTCTGGGGCCAACGTCCTGACTTTC. Its protein product is CASSRYGGQRGSGANVLTF.

This clone showed up just a few times. The J gene is TRBJ2-3, the V gene TRBV29-1; tentatively, D is TRBD1 (6 bases). Per germline, CDR1 SQVTM and CDR2 ANQGSEA. The CDR3 has 14 residues. Trimming took 4 bases from V and 1 from J, leaving 12 bases between them. The DNA of the CDR3 is TGCAGCGTTGGGAAACAGGGTGGCACAGATACGCAGTATTTT. Amino acid sequence: CSVGKQGGTDTQYF.

In DNA form, the CDR3 reads TGTGCCACCAGCAGAGGATTAGCGGGGCAGGGAAGCACAGATACGCAGTATTTT. It specifies CATSRGLAGQGSTDTQYF. The chain employs TRBV15 and TRBJ2-3, with 8 nucleotides matching TRBD2. V gave up 1 base and J gave up 0 bases; unmatched junction bases: 9. The CDR3 covers 18 residues. Germline lookup yields CDR1 LNHNV and CDR2 YYDKDF (reference sequence).

This clone was picked up a small number of times. The chain uses TRBV2 and TRBJ1-5; D ambiguous. The CDR3 extends over 16 amino acids. Germline loops: CDR1 SNHLY, CDR2 FYNNEI. V was trimmed by 5 bases and J by 4 bases, leaving 18 bases between them. CDR3 sequence reads: CASSKEARMINQPQHF. The CDR3 nucleotides are TGTGCCAGCAGTAAGGAGGCCCGAATGATAAATCAGCCCCAGCATTTT.

The gene calls are TRBV9 and TRBJ1-1, with D unclear. Germline V CDR1 and CDR2: SGDLS, YYNGEE. Trimming pared 0 bases from V and 1 base from J, leaving 10 bases between. The CDR3 spans 15 residues. The CDR3 here is CASSVVQQPNTEAFF. CDR3 in DNA: TGTGCCAGCAGCGTAGTTCAACAGCCGAACACTGAAGCTTTCTTT. The whole variable domain, remainder taken from reference TRBV9 and TRBJ1-1, is DSGVTQTPKHLITATGQRVTLRCSPRSGDLSVYWYQQSLDQGLQFLIQYYNGEERAKGNILERFSAQQFPDLHSELNLSSLELGDSALYFCASSVVQQPNTEAFFGQGTRLTVV.

The chain uses TRBV6-1 and TRBJ2-7; 8 bases align to TRBD1. With 2 bases clipped from V and 5 bases from J, the junction kept 5 bases outside the gene matches. Germline V lookup: CDR1 MNHNS, CDR2 SASEGT. The CDR3 totals 14 residues. The CDR3 sequence: CASSEQGAIDEQYF. CDR3 in DNA: TGTGCCAGCAGTGAACAGGGGGCCATAGACGAGCAGTACTTC.

This clone was detected a few times. V usage is TRBV11-1 and J usage is TRBJ2-2; 7 nucleotides line up with TRBD1. Germline CDR1 is SGHAT and CDR2 is FQDESV (reference sequence). This CDR3 region has 16 residues. The ends lost 5 bases at V and 6 bases at J; junction bases unmatched: 12. This CDR3 reads CASSPGTAIESGELFF. In nucleotides, the CDR3 is TGTGCCAGCAGCCCCGGGACAGCTATAGAATCCGGGGAGCTGTTTTTT.

The V and J genes are TRBV7-3 and TRBJ1-1; TRBD1 matches at 7 bases. The germline V gene has CDR1 SGHTA and CDR2 FQGTGA. The CDR3 covers 13 residues. V lost 5 bases and J lost 4; bases outside the gene matches: 4. The CDR3 loop is CASSRQGGTEAFF. CDR3 nucleotide sequence: TGTGCCAGCAGCCGACAGGGTGGCACTGAAGCTTTCTTT.

This clone appeared a few times. CDR3 coding DNA: TGTGCCAGCAGCCCTCGGACAGGGAATGGCTACACCTTC. Protein: CASSPRTGNGYTF. The chain joins TRBV7-8 to TRBJ1-2, with 8 nucleotides matching TRBD1. V shed 5 bases and J 6 bases; nucleotides not matched to a gene: 5. This CDR3 region has 13 residues. Germline CDR1 is SGHVS and CDR2 is FQNEAQ. Full variable domain (remainder filled in from reference TRBV7-8 and TRBJ1-2): GAGVSQSPRYKVAKRGQDVALRCDPISGHVSLFWYQQALGQGPEFLTYFQNEAQLDKSGLPSDRFFAERPEGSVSTLKIQRTQQEDSAVYLCASSPRTGNGYTFGSGTRLTVV.

The J gene is TRBJ2-2, the V gene TRBV7-3, with D tentatively TRBD1 (5 bases). Trimming left V 5 bases short and J 4 bases short, with 17 bases between. The V gene's germline CDR1 is SGHTA and CDR2 FQGTGA. The length of the CDR3 is 16 residues. The CDR3 coding sequence is TGTGCCAGCAGCCCGCTATTTGGGGCGCGCACCGGGGAGCTGTTTTTT. Protein: CASSPLFGARTGELFF.

This clone was detected a few times. The chain uses TRBV5-1 and TRBJ2-2; TRBD1 matches at 7 bases. The V gene end was trimmed by 0 bases and the J gene end by 0 bases; junction bases not matched to a gene: 2. CDR1 is SGHRS and CDR2 is YFSETQ in the germline V gene. This CDR3 has 16 residues. This CDR3 reads CASSLGQGANTGELFF. The CDR3 DNA sequence: TGCGCCAGCAGCTTGGGACAGGGAGCGAACACCGGGGAGCTGTTTTTT.

The chain employs TRBV7-2 and TRBJ2-7; 7 bases agree with TRBD2. This CDR3 comprises 15 residues. Per germline, CDR1 SGHTA and CDR2 FQGNSA. V was clipped by 0 bases and J by 4 bases; unmatched bases: 6. The CDR3 region is CASSLAGGINYEQYF. The CDR3 DNA is TGTGCCAGCAGCTTAGCGGGGGGGATAAATTACGAGCAGTACTTC.

The chain employs TRBV4-3 and TRBJ1-5, with a weak D call TRBD1 (5 bases). V was clipped by 4 bases and J by 0 bases, with 10 bases between them. CDR1 LGHNA and CDR2 YSLEER come from the germline V gene. The CDR3 has 15 amino acids. This chain's CDR3 is CASSPSGVSNQPQHF. In DNA form, the CDR3 reads TGCGCCAGCAGCCCCTCGGGGGTTAGCAATCAGCCCCAGCATTTT.

The chain combines TRBV5-6 with TRBJ2-7; 10 bases are a match to TRBD1. V lost 4 bases and J lost 7; bases outside the gene matches: 5. Germline V gives CDR1 SGHDT, CDR2 YYEEEE. The CDR3 contains 13 residues. Written as DNA, the CDR3 is TGTGCCAGCAGCAGACAGGGGGCGCGGGAGCAGTACTTC. It encodes CASSRQGAREQYF.

The chain couples TRBV2 to TRBJ1-2; D not certain. CDR1 SNHLY and CDR2 FYNNEI come from the germline V gene. The CDR3 totals 14 residues. V lost 0 bases and J 4 bases, leaving 9 bases between the germline ends. The CDR3 bases are TGTGCCAGCAGTGAAGCGCCCCGCAGCTATGGCTACACCTTC. This translates into CASSEAPRSYGYTF.

In this sample, this clone turned up a few times. The rearrangement uses TRBV4-3 and TRBJ2-2, with D maybe TRBD2 (6 bases). CDR1 and CDR2 (germline): LGHNA, YSLEER. V was trimmed by 4 bases and J by 1 base, leaving 10 bases between them. The CDR3 spans 15 residues. The CDR3 bases are TGCGCCAGCAGCCCCTTGGAGGGGAACACCGGGGAGCTGTTTTTT. This codes for CASSPLEGNTGELFF.

The V and J genes are TRBV5-1 and TRBJ2-7; 12 bases fit TRBD2. Germline V gives CDR1 SGHRS, CDR2 YFSETQ. The CDR3 has 16 residues. With 3 bases clipped from V and 4 bases from J, the junction kept 8 bases outside the gene matches. The CDR3, as DNA: TGCGCCAGCAGCTCCTCTAGCGGGGGGGCTGTATACGAGCAGTACTTC. Its translation is CASSSSSGGAVYEQYF. The whole variable domain, remainder taken from reference TRBV5-1 and TRBJ2-7, is KAGVTQTPRYLIKTRGQQVTLSCSPISGHRSVSWYQQTPGQGLQFLFEYFSETQRNKGNFPGRFSGRQFSNSRSEMNVSTLELGDSALYLCASSSSSGGAVYEQYFGPGTRLTVT.

This clone has only a few counts. This rearrangement joins TRBV6-6 to TRBJ2-7, with D possibly TRBD2 on 5 matching bases. V lost 4 bases and J 5 bases, leaving 6 bases between the germline ends. The CDR3 sequence is 11 residues long. CDR1 and CDR2 from the germline V gene are MNHNY and SVGAGI (reference sequence). The CDR3 loop is CASSWRDEQYF. DNA of the CDR3: TGTGCCAGCAGTTGGCGGGACGAGCAGTACTTC.

This sequence joins TRBV7-3 and TRBJ2-5, with 10 positions matching TRBD2. This CDR3 has 17 residues. The V gene end was trimmed by 5 bases and the J gene end by 0 bases; junction bases not matched to a gene: 9. The germline V gene has CDR1 SGHTA and CDR2 FQGTGA. In DNA form, the CDR3 reads TGTGCCAGCAGCGCCAACCTAGCGGGGGCCAACCAAGAGACCCAGTACTTC. As protein: CASSANLAGANQETQYF.

This clone was counted only a few times. The chain is built from TRBV6-1 and TRBJ2-7, with a possible D match to TRBD2 (5 bases). CDR1 MNHNS and CDR2 SASEGT come from the germline V gene. The CDR3 totals 15 residues. V was clipped by 3 bases and J by 4 bases, with 16 bases between them. This CDR3 is CASSELPGRSYEQYF. The CDR3, as DNA: TGTGCCAGCAGTGAGTTACCGGGAAGAAGTTACGAGCAGTACTTC.

This clone was detected only a few times. The chain recombines TRBV7-9 with TRBJ2-2; a possible D gene is TRBD1 (5 bases). Germline V gives CDR1 SEHNR, CDR2 FQNEAQ (reference sequence). V was clipped by 4 bases and J by 0 bases, with 12 bases between them. The CDR3 is 16 residues long. The DNA for the CDR3 is TGTGCCAGCAGCTCCATGACAGCCTCGAACACCGGGGAGCTGTTTTTT. Protein: CASSSMTASNTGELFF.

This clone turned up a few times. J is TRBJ1-1 and V is TRBV11-1, with 7 positions matching TRBD1. The CDR3 spans 15 residues. Losses at the gene ends were 7 bases for V and 1 base for J; bases not matched to a gene: 9. Germline lookup yields CDR1 SGHAT and CDR2 FQDESV (reference sequence). Here the CDR3 reads CASIPTGKQNTEAFF. In nucleotides, the CDR3 is TGTGCCAGCATCCCGACAGGGAAACAGAACACTGAAGCTTTCTTT.

The rearrangement uses TRBV25-1 and TRBJ2-5, with 7 bases matching TRBD1. This CDR3 has 15 amino acids. With V trimmed by 6 bases and J by 1 base, 8 bases remained unmatched. The germline V gene has CDR1 MGHDK and CDR2 SYGVNS. This CDR3 reads CASSPRWDSQETQYF. The CDR3 DNA follows: TGTGCCAGCAGCCCCAGGTGGGACAGCCAAGAGACCCAGTACTTC.

This chain connects TRBV28 to TRBJ1-3, with TRBD1 matching over 8 bases. CDR3 length equals 19 residues. The V segment lost 3 bases and the J segment 4 bases; nucleotides outside the gene matches: 17. The germline CDR1 and CDR2 sequences are MDHEN and SYDVKM. The CDR3 DNA follows: TGTGCCAGCAGTTTCCGGACAGGGATAAGATCTAGAAAAGGAAACACCATATATTTT. Amino acids: CASSFRTGIRSRKGNTIYF.

This rearrangement joins TRBV9 to TRBJ2-2; 8 bases are shared with TRBD1. The CDR3 covers 16 residues. The trim removed 2 bases at V and 6 bases at J, leaving 9 bases unmatched. Germline-derived CDR1 and CDR2 are SGDLS and YYNGEE. The CDR3 protein is CASSVWTGSVAGELFF. CDR3 bases: TGTGCCAGCAGCGTGTGGACAGGGTCGGTTGCCGGGGAGCTGTTTTTT.

CDR3 sequence (DNA): TGCGCCAGCAGTCAATCTCGAATGCGCAAATACGGGGACACTGAAGCTTTCTTT. Amino acid sequence: CASSQSRMRKYGDTEAFF. The rearrangement joins TRBV23-1 to TRBJ1-1; D call uncertain. TRBV23-1 is an ORF for which the function is uncertain. This CDR3 comprises 18 residues. The ends were cut back, 0 bases at V and 3 bases at J, with 20 bases in the middle.